A single sample gave rise to the 25 T cell receptor beta chains below, sequenced in a study of spatial heterogeneity in lung cancer. Regarding time point: sample taken at primary tumor resection. TCRdb used MiXCR to reprocess the 5' RACE reads, holding one entry per CDR3 protein. The data hold a few thousand distinct CDR3 sequences, with under 8% observed a single time. The source was normal lung tissue next to the tumor, collected at surgery. Receptors were obtained from a male donor with early-stage non-small cell lung cancer.

By share, this clonotype ranks as medium-sized. The V call is TRBV12-3 or TRBV12-4, the J call TRBJ2-2; D ambiguous. CDR3 length: 11 amino acids. The V end was cut by 3 bases, the J end by 8 bases, with 4 bases between. The CDR3 nucleotides are TGTGCCAGCAGTTTCGATGGGGAGCTGTTTTTT. Encoded protein: CASSFDGELFF.

This clonotype was detected once. The chain links TRBV5-4 to TRBJ2-6; D is uncertain. Germline loops: CDR1 SGHNT, CDR2 YYREEE (reference sequence). Trimming took off 0 bases at V and 1 base at J, with 8 bases between the two ends. The CDR3 totals 16 residues. The CDR3 coding sequence is TGTGCCAGCAGCTTGGAGCCCCAGTCTGGGGCCAACGTCCTGACTTTC. It is translated as CASSLEPQSGANVLTF.

This clonotype was seen a few times. Here the CDR3 reads CASSLEVSGGDTQYF. As DNA, the CDR3 is TGCGCCAGCAGCTTGGAGGTTAGCGGGGGAGATACGCAGTATTTT. The J gene is TRBJ2-3, the V gene TRBV5-1; 9 positions match TRBD2. V was pared by 0 bases and J by 5 bases, with 4 bases of the junction left unmatched. The CDR3 has 15 residues. The germline CDR1 and CDR2 sequences are SGHRS and YFSETQ.

By sample fraction, this clonotype is large. V usage is TRBV7-8 and J usage is TRBJ2-2; TRBD2 is a possible D gene (6 bases). This CDR3 spans 15 amino acids. Germline values: CDR1 SGHVS, CDR2 FQNEAQ. Trimming removed 1 base at V and 7 bases at J, with 13 bases between. CDR3 DNA sequence: TGTGCCAGCAGCTTAGGCGGGGCGGGTGTCGGGGAGCTGTTTTTT. It encodes CASSLGGAGVGELFF.

In its sample, this clonotype is medium-sized (0.01 to 0.1%). This sequence joins TRBV24-1 and TRBJ2-3; D uncertain. Deletions cut 4 bases from V and 0 bases from J, with 13 bases between. The CDR3 contains 16 residues. Germline-derived CDR1 and CDR2 are KGHDR and SFDVKD. Here the CDR3 reads CATSDLFGASTDTQYF. The CDR3 coding sequence is TGTGCCACCAGTGACCTCTTCGGTGCTAGCACAGATACGCAGTATTTT.

This clonotype was observed a few times. This chain connects TRBV29-1 to TRBJ1-5, with 9 bases that match TRBD1. This CDR3 comprises 16 residues. The trim removed 7 bases at V and 4 bases at J, leaving 14 bases unmatched. The V gene's germline CDR1 is SQVTM and CDR2 ANQGSEA. The CDR3 reads CSATISGTGLNQPQHF. The CDR3 DNA follows: TGCAGCGCCACGATATCCGGGACAGGGCTTAATCAGCCCCAGCATTTT.

By share, this clonotype ranks as large. V usage is TRBV3-1 and J usage is TRBJ2-2; 7 positions match TRBD2. CDR1 and CDR2 (germline): LGHDT, YNNKEL (reference sequence). The CDR3 runs to 20 residues. Trimming took 4 bases from V and 4 from J; bases not matched to a gene: 21. CDR3 nucleotides: TGTGCCAGCAGCCCTCCGGGCGGGAGTTTTCTCACCTCGGGCACCGGGGAGCTGTTTTTT. Amino acid sequence: CASSPPGGSFLTSGTGELFF.

This clonotype qualifies as medium-sized. The J gene is TRBJ2-3, the V gene TRBV20-1, with 8 bases identical to TRBD1. V lost 6 bases to trimming and J lost 3 bases; unmatched junction nucleotides: 8. This CDR3 is 14 amino acids long. Per the germline V gene, CDR1 is DFQATT and CDR2 is SNEGSKA (reference sequence). In DNA, the CDR3 is TGCAGTGCCCAGGGGGCGCATCAAACAGATACGCAGTATTTT. Its protein is CSAQGAHQTDTQYF.

In this sample, this clonotype is medium-sized. J is TRBJ2-5 and V is TRBV10-3; no definite D call. This CDR3 has 13 residues. Germline CDR1 reads ENHRY; CDR2 reads SYGVKD. The V and J ends lost 3 bases and 3 bases respectively, with 8 bases between them. CDR3 bases: TGTGCCATCAGTGACGGGCCTAAAGAGACCCAGTACTTC. Translated: CAISDGPKETQYF.

By proportion, this clonotype is large. The J gene is TRBJ1-5, the V gene TRBV9; D is perhaps TRBD1 (5 bases). Deletions cut 0 bases from V and 4 bases from J, with 8 bases between. Germline CDR1 reads SGDLS; CDR2 reads YYNGEE. This CDR3 is built from 14 residues. The CDR3 loop is CASSVGQTNQPQHF. CDR3 nucleotide sequence: TGTGCCAGCAGCGTAGGACAGACAAATCAGCCCCAGCATTTT.

Sample share makes this clonotype medium-sized. J is TRBJ1-1 and V is TRBV11-1; TRBD1 matches 7 bases. Trimming took 1 base from V and 4 from J; bases not matched to a gene: 3. Germline V lookup: CDR1 SGHAT, CDR2 FQDESV (reference sequence). This CDR3 is 14 amino acids long. The CDR3 DNA reads as TGTGCCAGCAGCTTAGAATCAGGGGGCACTGAAGCTTTCTTT. Translation gives CASSLESGGTEAFF.

Relative to its sample, this clonotype is large. The chain uses TRBV30 and TRBJ1-2; perhaps TRBD1 as D (6 bases). CDR1 is GTSNPN and CDR2 is SVGIG in the germline V gene (reference sequence). V dropped 4 bases and J dropped 5 bases, with 14 bases sitting between them. The CDR3 spans 13 residues. CDR3: CAWTGDLGYGYTF. The CDR3 DNA sequence: TGTGCCTGGACAGGGGACCTGGGGTATGGCTACACCTTC.

The chain couples TRBV11-2 to TRBJ2-2; TRBD2 might be the D (5 bases). The CDR3 totals 14 residues. V lost 7 bases and J lost 5, with 14 bases in between. The V gene's germline CDR1 is SGHAT and CDR2 FQNNGV. Written as DNA, the CDR3 is TGTGCCAGCACCCCCAATCCGGGGACCGGGGAGCTGTTTTTT. This translates into CASTPNPGTGELFF. Filled out from reference TRBV11-2 and TRBJ2-2, the complete variable domain reads EAGVAQSPRYKIIEKRQSVAFWCNPISGHATLYWYQQILGQGPKLLIQFQNNGVVDDSQLPKDRFSAERLKGVDSTLKIQPAKLEDSAVYLCASTPNPGTGELFFGEGSRLTVL.

This clonotype showed up just a few times. This chain uses TRBV15 with TRBJ2-5; D is unresolved. Trimming stripped 2 bases from V and 2 bases from J, with 12 bases between. CDR1 and CDR2 from the germline V gene are LNHNV and YYDKDF (reference sequence). The CDR3 loop spans 15 amino acids. CDR3 residues: CATSRKLSFQETQYF. CDR3 nucleotide sequence: TGTGCCACCAGCAGAAAGCTATCCTTTCAAGAGACCCAGTACTTC.

This clonotype is classed as large. This chain uses TRBV7-9 with TRBJ1-1; no definite D call. Looked up from germline, CDR1 is SEHNR and CDR2 is FQNEAQ (reference sequence). Trimming pared 0 bases from V and 10 bases from J, leaving 15 bases between. CDR3 length: 14 amino acids. The CDR3 region is CASSLAPGREGAFF. In nucleotides, the CDR3 is TGTGCCAGCAGCTTAGCGCCAGGACGCGAAGGAGCTTTCTTT.

This clonotype is termed medium-sized. Since a much larger clone is just one base distant, this may be a read error. V and J are TRBV7-3 and TRBJ2-1; 7 bases are shared with TRBD2. J was trimmed by 0 bases and V by 3 bases; bases with no gene match: 17. The length of the CDR3 is 20 residues. CDR1 and CDR2 from the germline V gene are SGHTA and FQGTGA. CDR3 coding DNA: TGTGCCAGCAGCTTTTGGGGCCCGGCGGGAGACCCAAGCTCCTACAATGAGCAGTTCTTC. It encodes CASSFWGPAGDPSSYNEQFF.

This clonotype is categorized as medium-sized. The chain has TRBV7-8 and TRBJ2-5; TRBD2 agrees at 10 bases. The CDR3 totals 17 residues. In germline, CDR1 is SGHVS, CDR2 FQNEAQ. Unmatched junction bases numbered 16, after V lost 5 bases and J lost 7 bases. CDR3 bases: TGTGCCAGCAGCCAAAGACTAGCGGGTATCCTAGCAGGGACCCAGTACTTC. Translated: CASSQRLAGILAGTQYF.

CDR3 bases: TGTGCCATCAATAAAGGGGGCGAGCAGTTCTTC. Its translation is CAINKGGEQFF. The J gene is TRBJ2-1, the V gene TRBV12-3 or TRBV12-4; 7 bases fit TRBD1. The CDR3 spans 11 residues. V shed 10 bases and J 10 bases; nucleotides not matched to a gene: 7.

This clonotype counts as medium-sized. The CDR3 nucleotides read TGTGCCAGCAGTTACGGTCAGAAAAATCAGCCCCAGCATTTT. This codes for CASSYGQKNQPQHF. The genes are TRBV6-5 and TRBJ1-5; the D is unclear. Germline V gene lookup returns CDR1 MNHEY and CDR2 SVGAGI. The CDR3 contains 14 residues. Trimming took off 2 bases at V and 4 bases at J, with 9 bases between the two ends.

V and J are TRBV6-2 or TRBV6-3 and TRBJ2-7; 8 bases align to TRBD2. In germline, CDR1 is MNHEY, CDR2 SVGEGT. The CDR3 is 15 residues long. The V segment lost 0 bases and the J segment 5 bases; nucleotides outside the gene matches: 6. DNA for the CDR3: TGTGCCAGCAGTTACTCCGGGACTAGTTTAAACGAGCAGTACTTC. It encodes CASSYSGTSLNEQYF.

The V call is TRBV20-1, the J call TRBJ2-5, with D hard to call. This CDR3 has 14 amino acids. V was trimmed by 3 bases and J by 1 base, leaving 12 bases between them. Germline V CDR1 and CDR2: DFQATT, SNEGSKA (reference sequence). The CDR3 coding sequence is TGCAGTGCTAGTGCCGCTGGTTTCCAAGAGACCCAGTACTTC. It yields the protein CSASAAGFQETQYF.

The chain is built from TRBV18 and TRBJ2-4, with D tentatively TRBD1 or TRBD2 (5 bases each). Trimming cost V 11 bases and J 4 bases, with 21 bases left between them. CDR3 size: 15 residues. The germline V gene has CDR1 KGHSH and CDR2 LQKENI. Here the CDR3 reads CAASRGCEPKNIQYF. The CDR3 DNA follows: TGTGCCGCGTCTCGGGGCTGTGAGCCAAAAAACATTCAGTACTTC. Combining the CDR3 with reference TRBV18 and TRBJ2-4 gives the whole variable domain NAGVMQNPRHLVRRRGQEARLRCSPMKGHSHVYWYRQLPEEGLKFMVYLQKENIIDESGMPKERFSAEFPKEGPSILRIQQVVRGDSAAYFCAASRGCEPKNIQYFGAGTRLSVL.

This clonotype is labeled as medium-sized. The chain links TRBV27 to TRBJ2-1, with 9 bases matching TRBD2. The CDR3 runs 18 residues. Germline V gene lookup returns CDR1 MNHEY and CDR2 SMNVEV (reference sequence). With V trimmed by 7 bases and J by 3 bases, 16 bases remained unmatched. The CDR3: CASTGEVAAGGHYNEQFF. The CDR3 DNA follows: TGTGCCAGCACGGGGGAGGTTGCAGCGGGAGGACACTACAATGAGCAGTTCTTC.

This clonotype is categorized as medium-sized. The chain joins TRBV18 to TRBJ1-6, with D hard to call. V lost 6 bases, J lost 7 bases, and 10 bases lay in between. Germline V gene lookup returns CDR1 KGHSH and CDR2 LQKENI. This CDR3 is 13 amino acids long. CDR3 bases: TGTGCCAGCTCCCCTTTGGGGAATTCACCCCTCCACTTT. This encodes CASSPLGNSPLHF.

This clonotype is labeled as medium-sized. The chain links TRBV21-1 to TRBJ2-2. TRBV21-1 represents a pseudogene. The CDR3 is made up of 18 amino acids. The CDR3 loop reads CASSKIGNRDDGFGELFF. For the CDR3, the DNA is TGTGCCAGCAGCAAAATAGGGAACCGAGACGACGGTTTTGGGGAGCTGTTTTTT.